What follows describes a single T cell receptor (beta chain). Its target is not known. Treatment given: approximately 18 received Ad26.COV2.S at low or high dose, single or two shots; roughly five received placebo; per-sample allocation not given. Sampling happened 63 days after the first vaccine or placebo injection. This sample stems from a study of Ad26.COV2.S vaccination and SARS-CoV-2 variants. In the study overall: Ad26.COV2.S shots went into the muscle once or twice, 56 days apart.

Germline values: CDR1 SEHNR, CDR2 FQNEAQ (reference sequence). This CDR3 spans 15 amino acids. Between the trimmed V and J ends, which lost 2 bases and 3 bases, there was a span of 12 bases. TCRdb's copy holds only in-frame clones and misses some; the assay was immunoSEQ multiplex PCR. This sample yields hundreds of thousands of clones, of which around 87% are seen a single time; around 3.5% belongs to the top ten. Study-wide results and limits: TCR breadth and depth analyses may have underestimated total T cell responses.

The V call is TRBV7-9, the J call TRBJ2-3; D is possibly TRBD1 (5 bases). Material: peripheral blood, obtained in a trial of Ad26.COV2.S vaccine versus placebo. The receptor was derived from a person between 18 and 65 years old who received the Ad26.COV2.S COVID-19 vaccine or a placebo. CDR3 DNA: TGTGCCAGCAGCTTAAAAGGGGCCCGGACAGATACGCAGTATTTT. This gives the protein CASSLKGARTDTQYF. The full variable domain, rest sourced from reference TRBV7-9 and TRBJ2-3, is DTGVSQNPRHKITKRGQNVTFRCDPISEHNRLYWYRQTLGQGPEFLTYFQNEAQLEKSRLLSDRFSAERPKGSFSTLEIQRTEQGDSAMYLCASSLKGARTDTQYFGPGTRLTVL.